The sample holds a few counts of the clone carrying this T cell receptor beta chain. CDR1 and CDR2 (germline): MGHDK, SYGVNS. This CDR3 contains 12 residues. Unmatched junction bases numbered 3, after V lost 5 bases and J lost 5 bases. RNA transcripts provided the source from which TCR beta CDR3 regions were amplified. The primer set for the first-round RT-PCR of the TCR CDR3 was HTBI. TCRdb called the multiplex PCR reads again in MiXCR, with one record for every CDR3 protein. The table records around 400,000 distinct CDR3 sequences, 15% to 18% of them present only once. These data are taken from a study of T cells in Graves' hyperthyroidism and ophthalmopathy.

The clonotype was recovered from a woman between 18 and 30 years old with Graves' hyperthyroidism that later progressed to Graves' ophthalmopathy. V gene TRBV25-1 combines with J gene TRBJ2-7; 7 bases line up with TRBD1. The sequencing input was blood. CDR3 nucleotides: TGTGCCAGCAGTCCGACAGGGAACGAGCAGTACTTC. This gives the protein CASSPTGNEQYF.